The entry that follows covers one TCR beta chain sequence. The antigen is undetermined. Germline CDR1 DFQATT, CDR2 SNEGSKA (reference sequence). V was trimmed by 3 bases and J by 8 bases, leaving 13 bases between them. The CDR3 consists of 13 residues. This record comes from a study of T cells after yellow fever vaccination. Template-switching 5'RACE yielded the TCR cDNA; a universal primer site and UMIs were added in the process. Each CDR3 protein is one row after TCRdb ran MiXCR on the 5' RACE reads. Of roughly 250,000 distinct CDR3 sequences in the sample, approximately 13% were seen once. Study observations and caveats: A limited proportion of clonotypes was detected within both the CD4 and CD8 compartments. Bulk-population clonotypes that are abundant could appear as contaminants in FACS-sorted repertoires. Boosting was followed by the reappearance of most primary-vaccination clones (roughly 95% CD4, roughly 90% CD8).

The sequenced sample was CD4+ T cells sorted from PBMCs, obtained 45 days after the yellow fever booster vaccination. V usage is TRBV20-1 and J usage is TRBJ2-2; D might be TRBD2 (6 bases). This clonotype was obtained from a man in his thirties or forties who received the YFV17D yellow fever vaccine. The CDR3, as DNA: TGCAGTGCTAGGCGAACTAGCTTGGGGGAGCTGTTTTTT. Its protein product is CSARRTSLGELFF.